The 25 T cell receptor beta chains in this list originate from one sample, sequenced in a study of blood T cell repertoires in COVID-19. Produced via immunoSEQ multiplex PCR; TCRdb's table is partial and in-frame only. Among 100,000 to 150,000 clones listed, approximately 80% were seen once. What was sequenced was peripheral blood. The receptors originated from a man in his fifties or sixties with acute or convalescent COVID-19.

The rearrangement uses TRBV2 and TRBJ1-2; D perhaps matches TRBD1 (5 bases). There are 17 residues in the CDR3. With 8 bases removed from V and 5 bases from J, the gap between germline ends came to 27 bases. The germline V gene has CDR1 SNHLY and CDR2 FYNNEI. The CDR3 DNA reads TGTGCCAGCCAGGAATTTGGGGGGGGTAGTGGAGGGTATGGCTACACCTTC. The encoded protein is CASQEFGGGSGGYGYTF.

This chain joins TRBV6-6 and TRBJ2-6; no firm D call. This CDR3 has 15 amino acids. CDR1 is MNHNY, CDR2 SVGAGI, per germline (reference sequence). V lost 7 bases, J lost 0 bases, and 10 bases lay in between. The CDR3 spells CASMRTLSGANVLTF. Here the CDR3 DNA reads TGTGCCAGCATGAGAACCCTCTCTGGGGCCAACGTCCTGACTTTC.

This clone was counted a few times. The chain links TRBV19 to TRBJ1-2; TRBD1 matches 8 bases. The CDR3 is 15 residues long. Germline V lookup: CDR1 LNHDA, CDR2 SQIVND (reference sequence). The V gene end was trimmed by 3 bases and the J gene end by 10 bases; junction bases not matched to a gene: 13. DNA of the CDR3: TGTGCCAGTAGTATTCAAGGGACAGGCCTCCGTGACTACACCTTC. Translation gives CASSIQGTGLRDYTF.

CDR3 DNA sequence: TGCGCCAGCAGCTTGGGGACTAGCGGTCTCACAGATACGCAGTATTTT. This translates into CASSLGTSGLTDTQYF. The rearrangement links TRBV5-1 to TRBJ2-3, with TRBD2 matching over 10 bases. Per germline, CDR1 SGHRS and CDR2 YFSETQ. V lost 0 bases to trimming and J lost 2 bases; unmatched junction nucleotides: 3. The CDR3 is made up of 16 amino acids.

J is TRBJ2-7 and V is TRBV28, with 8 bases aligning to TRBD2. J gave up 4 bases and V 3 bases, and 14 bases lay outside the gene matches. Germline CDR1 and CDR2: MDHEN and SYDVKM. This CDR3 has 17 residues. The CDR3 protein is CASSFAVAGTFSYEQYF. CDR3 nucleotide sequence: TGTGCCAGCAGTTTCGCGGTAGCGGGAACCTTCTCTTACGAGCAGTACTTC.

The J gene is TRBJ1-6, the V gene TRBV28; no clear D. This CDR3 has 16 amino acids. The germline CDR1 and CDR2 sequences are MDHEN and SYDVKM. V was clipped by 6 bases and J by 6 bases, with 18 bases between them. CDR3 protein: CASRELLLFSNSPLHF. DNA for the CDR3: TGTGCCAGCAGGGAGCTTCTCCTATTTTCTAATTCACCCCTCCACTTT.

The chain couples TRBV30 to TRBJ1-3, with D possibly matching TRBD1 (5 bases). This CDR3 spans 15 amino acids. Germline CDR1 reads GTSNPN; CDR2 reads SVGIG (reference sequence). Deletions cut 2 bases from V and 0 bases from J, with 11 bases between. CDR3 in amino acids: CAWSYRPNSGNTIYF. In DNA, the CDR3 is TGTGCCTGGAGTTACAGGCCGAACTCTGGAAACACCATATATTTT.

V usage is TRBV5-1 and J usage is TRBJ1-1; 8 bases match TRBD1. In germline, CDR1 is SGHRS, CDR2 YFSETQ. The CDR3 extends over 14 amino acids. V was pared by 3 bases and J by 1 base, with 2 bases of the junction left unmatched. The CDR3 is CASSWGQANTEAFF. CDR3 DNA: TGCGCCAGCAGCTGGGGACAGGCGAACACTGAAGCTTTCTTT.

In DNA form, the CDR3 reads TGTGCCAGCAGTCATACAGGGAGCACCGGGGAGCTGTTTTTT. Its protein is CASSHTGSTGELFF. V and J are TRBV28 and TRBJ2-2, with a tentative D call TRBD1 (6 bases). Germline V lookup: CDR1 MDHEN, CDR2 SYDVKM. The CDR3 sequence is 14 residues long. Trimming took off 5 bases at V and 4 bases at J, with 11 bases between the two ends.

This clone showed up just a few times. The rearrangement joins TRBV20-1 to TRBJ2-7; perhaps TRBD2 as D (5 bases). Trimming cost V 7 bases and J 3 bases, with 10 bases left between them. The germline gives CDR1 DFQATT, CDR2 SNEGSKA (reference sequence). The CDR3 is made up of 11 amino acids. The CDR3 here is CSGSRDYEQYF. The CDR3 DNA reads TGCAGTGGGTCCCGGGACTACGAGCAGTACTTC.

The chain carries TRBV5-4 and TRBJ1-1; D is possibly TRBD1 (5 bases). The CDR3 consists of 15 residues. CDR1 and CDR2 (germline): SGHNT, YYREEE (reference sequence). V lost 0 bases, J lost 2 bases, and 11 bases lay in between. The CDR3 is CASSLVTGVNTEAFF. The CDR3 DNA is TGTGCCAGCAGCTTGGTCACAGGTGTTAACACTGAAGCTTTCTTT.

The chain recombines TRBV5-1 with TRBJ1-1; a weak D match, TRBD1 (5 bases). Trimming cost V 0 bases and J 4 bases, with 10 bases left between them. CDR1 is SGHRS and CDR2 is YFSETQ in the germline V gene. CDR3 size: 14 residues. In DNA form, the CDR3 reads TGCGCCAGCAGCTTGGTAGGGGAGGGCACTGAAGCTTTCTTT. Translating gives CASSLVGEGTEAFF. Full variable domain (remainder filled in from reference TRBV5-1 and TRBJ1-1): KAGVTQTPRYLIKTRGQQVTLSCSPISGHRSVSWYQQTPGQGLQFLFEYFSETQRNKGNFPGRFSGRQFSNSRSEMNVSTLELGDSALYLCASSLVGEGTEAFFGQGTRLTVV.

This clone was counted once. This chain joins TRBV5-4 and TRBJ1-2, with 8 bases fitting TRBD1. Trimming cost V 4 bases and J 5 bases; bases outside gene matches: 4. This CDR3 is 13 amino acids long. Germline V gene lookup returns CDR1 SGHNT and CDR2 YYREEE (reference sequence). As DNA, the CDR3 is TGTGCCAGCAGCCCGGACAGGGAGTATGGCTACACCTTC. As protein: CASSPDREYGYTF.

In this sample, this clone turned up many times. The chain carries TRBV5-1 and TRBJ2-7; TRBD1 matches 8 bases. Germline loops: CDR1 SGHRS, CDR2 YFSETQ. This CDR3 comprises 16 residues. Unmatched junction bases numbered 10, after V lost 1 base and J lost 4 bases. CDR3 sequence: CASSLITGTGQYEQYF. CDR3 nucleotide sequence: TGCGCCAGCAGCTTGATAACCGGGACAGGCCAGTACGAGCAGTACTTC.

This clone was seen only a few times. CDR3 nucleotide sequence: TGTGCCACCAGCAGAGATCAACACAGCCAAGAGACCCAGTACTTC. Translation gives CATSRDQHSQETQYF. The chain carries TRBV15 and TRBJ2-5; D unclear. CDR3 length equals 15 residues. With 0 bases removed from V and 1 base from J, the gap between germline ends came to 9 bases. Germline values: CDR1 LNHNV, CDR2 YYDKDF (reference sequence).

The chain carries TRBV2 and TRBJ1-5, with 7 positions matching TRBD1. V shed 8 bases, J shed 6 bases, and the junction held 7 bases outside the gene matches. CDR3 length: 13 amino acids. The V gene's germline CDR1 is SNHLY and CDR2 FYNNEI. The CDR3 loop is CASQGEPSQPQHF. CDR3 nucleotide sequence: TGTGCCAGCCAGGGGGAACCGAGTCAGCCCCAGCATTTT.

In its sample, this clone was seen a few times. The V and J genes are TRBV30 and TRBJ2-5; 7 bases align to TRBD2. The germline V gene has CDR1 GTSNPN and CDR2 SVGIG (reference sequence). With 3 bases clipped from V and 0 bases from J, the junction kept 7 bases outside the gene matches. There are 15 residues in the CDR3. The CDR3 protein is CAWRNQLAYQETQYF. CDR3 DNA sequence: TGTGCCTGGAGAAATCAACTAGCGTACCAAGAGACCCAGTACTTC.

About this clone itself: Other DNA sequences in this specimen translate into the identical CDR3. The chain joins TRBV18 to TRBJ2-7, with 7 nucleotides matching TRBD2. Germline CDR1 reads KGHSH; CDR2 reads LQKENI. Trimming removed 3 bases from V and 3 bases from J; junction bases left unmatched: 5. The CDR3 consists of 14 residues. CDR3 residues: CASSPGLVNYEQYF. The CDR3 DNA is TGTGCCAGCTCACCCGGACTAGTGAACTACGAGCAGTACTTC.

The J gene is TRBJ2-3, the V gene TRBV5-4, with D possibly matching TRBD2 (5 bases). This CDR3 region has 15 residues. The V end lost 4 bases, the J end lost 0 bases, and 12 bases lay between the germline ends. Germline CDR1 reads SGHNT; CDR2 reads YYREEE (reference sequence). CDR3 in amino acids: CASSPHGGSTDTQYF. CDR3 bases: TGTGCCAGCAGCCCCCACGGCGGGAGCACAGATACGCAGTATTTT.

This chain joins TRBV27 and TRBJ2-1, with 7 bases matching TRBD2. With V trimmed by 5 bases and J by 13 bases, 8 bases remained unmatched. CDR3 length: 12 amino acids. Germline CDR1 reads MNHEY; CDR2 reads SMNVEV (reference sequence). The chain's CDR3 is CASSVGAGRQFF. As DNA, the CDR3 is TGTGCCAGCAGTGTGGGAGCGGGACGCCAGTTCTTC.

CDR3 nucleotide sequence: TGCAGCGTCGCGGACAGGATTTACAATGAGCAGTTCTTC. Protein product: CSVADRIYNEQFF. The rearrangement links TRBV29-1 to TRBJ2-1; 7 positions agree with TRBD1. The J segment lost 4 bases and the V segment lost 6 bases, leaving 6 bases of the junction unmatched. CDR3 length: 13 amino acids. Per germline, CDR1 SQVTM and CDR2 ANQGSEA.

The V call is TRBV6-5, the J call TRBJ1-2; 9 bases are a match to TRBD1. V trimming: 5 bases; J trimming: 4 bases; junction bases outside the gene matches: 8. This CDR3 spans 15 amino acids. Germline CDR1 MNHEY, CDR2 SVGAGI. CDR3 sequence (DNA): TGTGCCAGCAGTCTCCGACAGGGGGTCGGCTATGGCTACACCTTC. Amino acid sequence: CASSLRQGVGYGYTF.

This clone has more than one count but fewer than ten. The gene calls are TRBV28 and TRBJ1-2; 9 bases agree with TRBD1. Germline values: CDR1 MDHEN, CDR2 SYDVKM. The junction had 5 bases not matched to a gene; V was cut back by 3 bases and J by 0 bases. CDR3 size: 16 residues. The CDR3 is CASSFQGQGANYGYTF. The CDR3 region has the DNA TGTGCCAGCAGTTTCCAGGGACAGGGAGCTAACTATGGCTACACCTTC.

The chain couples TRBV5-1 to TRBJ2-1; TRBD2 matches at 11 bases. Germline-derived CDR1 and CDR2 are SGHRS and YFSETQ. CDR3 length: 16 residues. After removal of 0 bases from V and 8 bases from J, the junction contained 7 bases not matched to a gene. The CDR3 region is CASSLVAGLAVYEQFF. The CDR3 nucleotides read TGCGCCAGCAGCTTGGTGGCGGGACTAGCGGTCTATGAGCAGTTCTTC.

V is TRBV28 and J is TRBJ2-1, with a tentative D call TRBD1 (6 bases). The CDR3 spans 14 residues. Deletions cut 3 bases from V and 7 bases from J, with 13 bases between. From germline, CDR1 is MDHEN and CDR2 SYDVKM. CDR3 in amino acids: CASSFSAGVNEQFF. The DNA of the CDR3 is TGTGCCAGCAGTTTTTCGGCAGGGGTTAATGAGCAGTTCTTC. The whole variable domain, filled in from reference TRBV28 and TRBJ2-1, reads DVKVTQSSRYLVKRTGEKVFLECVQDMDHENMFWYRQDPGLGLRLIYFSYDVKMKEKGDIPEGYSVSREKKERFSLILESASTNQTSMYLCASSFSAGVNEQFFGPGTRLTVL.